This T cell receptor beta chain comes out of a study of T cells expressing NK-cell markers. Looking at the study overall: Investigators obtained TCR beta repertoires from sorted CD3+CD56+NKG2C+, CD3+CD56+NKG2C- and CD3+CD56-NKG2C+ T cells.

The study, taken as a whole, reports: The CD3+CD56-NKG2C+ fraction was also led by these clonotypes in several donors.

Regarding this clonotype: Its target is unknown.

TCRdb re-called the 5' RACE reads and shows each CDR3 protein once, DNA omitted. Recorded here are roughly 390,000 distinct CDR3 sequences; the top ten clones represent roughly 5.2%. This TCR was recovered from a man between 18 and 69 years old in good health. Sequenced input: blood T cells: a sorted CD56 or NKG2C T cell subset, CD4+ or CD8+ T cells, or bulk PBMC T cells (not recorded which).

CDR3 residues: CASSRGTPAQYF. V usage is TRBV3-1 and J usage is TRBJ2-5; TCRdb gives TRBD2 as the D gene, but with no DNA this cannot be confirmed. This CDR3 contains 12 residues. Germline CDR1 is LGHDT and CDR2 is YNNKEL (reference sequence).